This T cell receptor (beta chain) appears in the sequencing data of a study of radiotherapy plus CTLA-4 blockade in lung cancer. Study at large: Disease control was seen in about 30% of patients, objective responses in roughly 17%.

The CDR3 spans 16 residues. CDR1 is SNHLY, CDR2 FYNNEI, per germline. Germline trimming cut 3 bases from V and 4 bases from J; bases unmatched to any gene: 7. Comments on this clone: Antigen specificity is unknown.

Produced via immunoSEQ multiplex PCR; TCRdb's table is partial and in-frame only. Among approximately 3,100 clones listed, 84% were seen once. Study results and caveats: Some TCR clones had been derived from tumors. These clones expanded in peripheral blood after radiotherapy plus ipilimumab.

Focal radiation plus CTLA-4 blockade with ipilimumab was given to patients with chemo-refractory metastatic non-small-cell lung cancer. This chain connects TRBV2 to TRBJ2-3; 10 bases map to TRBD2. This TCR came from a human donor with non-small cell lung cancer that progressed on radiotherapy plus ipilimumab. Sequencing was performed on tumor tissue, taken from a patient treated with radiotherapy plus ipilimumab. The CDR3 here is CASSEGLAGASDTQYF. The CDR3 bases are TGTGCCAGCAGTGAGGGGCTAGCGGGGGCCTCAGATACGCAGTATTTT.